A selection of T cell receptor beta chains follows, all from one sample in a study of shared clonotypes between healthy human individuals. The assay was immunoSEQ multiplex PCR, and TCRdb's table has in-frame clones only and misses some. The sample holds some 2.1 million clones; roughly 96% are singletons and the top ten take 0.1% to 0.15%. The sequenced material came from naive CD4+ T cells sorted from blood. The source of these receptors is a man younger than 35 in good health. The CDR3 runs from the conserved cysteine through the conserved F or W. D genes are given only for firm matches. Size is stated for part of the rows, as once, few or many counts, or as a class when the clone is expanded.

J | D | size | V | DNA | CDR3
TRBJ2-2 | . | . | TRBV10-3 | TGTGCCATCAGTGGCAGTCGGAGCGCGACCGGGGAGCTGTTTTTT | CAISGSRSATGELFF
TRBJ1-3 | . | few | TRBV19 | TGTGCCACGCAGCCCTCGGGAAACACCATATATTTT | CATQPSGNTIYF
TRBJ2-1 | . | . | TRBV12-5 | TGTGCTAGTGCGGGCAATTACAATGAGCAGTTCTTC | CASAGNYNEQFF
TRBJ2-3 | TRBD2 | . | TRBV25-1 | TGTGCCAGCAGTCCCGGGAGGACAGATACGCAGTATTTT | CASSPGRTDTQYF
TRBJ1-2 | . | . | TRBV18 | TGTGCCAGCTCACCAAATGAGGGTGGCTACACCTTC | CASSPNEGGYTF
TRBJ2-7 | . | . | TRBV5-1 | TGCGCCAGCAGCACATCCGGGTCCACCTACGAGCAGTACTTC | CASSTSGSTYEQYF
TRBJ2-1 | . | . | TRBV27 | TGTGCCAGCAGTTCCGGTAGAAGCTCCTACAATGAGCAGTTCTTC | CASSSGRSSYNEQFF
TRBJ1-2 | . | . | TRBV28 | TGTGCCAGCAGTAACCTCCCAGGAGACTATGGCTACACCTTC | CASSNLPGDYGYTF
TRBJ1-1 | TRBD1 | . | TRBV29-1 | TGCAGCGTTAACAGGGACAGGAACACTGAAGCTTTCTTT | CSVNRDRNTEAFF
TRBJ1-2 | . | . | TRBV6-1 | TGTGCCAGCAGTGAATCCGGGTCTAACTATGGCTACACCTTC | CASSESGSNYGYTF
TRBJ1-2 | . | . | TRBV10-3 | TGTGCCATCTACCGGGGCGAGGGTTCGTATGGCTACACCTTC | CAIYRGEGSYGYTF
TRBJ1-2 | TRBD1 | . | TRBV23-1 | TGCGCCAGCAGACCCTGGACAGGGGACGGCTACACCTTC | CASRPWTGDGYTF
TRBJ2-5 | . | . | TRBV20-1 | TGCAGTGCTAGTTGGGTAGAGACCCAGTACTTC | CSASWVETQYF
TRBJ1-2 | . | once | TRBV6-1 | TGTGCCACCCACGGACAGAACTATGGCTACACCTTC | CATHGQNYGYTF
TRBJ2-7 | . | . | TRBV28 | TGTGCCAGCGCCGGCAATTACGAGCAGTACTTC | CASAGNYEQYF
TRBJ1-3 | . | . | TRBV10-3 | TGTGCCATCGGCCATGGAAACACCATATATTTT | CAIGHGNTIYF
TRBJ2-1 | TRBD2 | . | TRBV5-1 | TGCGCCAGCAGCTCTGCGTCCTGGACTAGCATCAATGAGCAGTTCTTC | CASSSASWTSINEQFF
TRBJ2-7 | TRBD1 | . | TRBV29-1 | TGCAGCGTCGTAACAGGGGTCGAGCAGTACTTC | CSVVTGVEQYF
TRBJ2-7 | TRBD2 | . | TRBV5-1 | TGCGCCAGCAGCTTGGGAGGGACTACCTACGAGCAGTACTTC | CASSLGGTTYEQYF
TRBJ1-5 | . | . | TRBV6-6 | TGTGCCAGCACCAACGAGGAGCGTCGGAGCAATCAGCCCCAGCATTTT | CASTNEERRSNQPQHF
TRBJ1-1 | . | . | TRBV6-6 | TGTGCCAGCAGTTACTCGAAGGGGAACACTGAAGCTTTCTTT | CASSYSKGNTEAFF